This TCR beta chain was captured in a study of blood T cell repertoires in COVID-19. Background on the study: Researchers got acute and convalescent COVID-19 samples from the United States, Italy and Spain. The cDNA or gDNA used as material had been derived from T cells, B-cell-depleted T cells, or PBMCs.

Authors' analysis steps: For nucleated cells, counts were estimated from reference gene primer amplification. Using immunoSEQ multiplex PCR, the repertoire was profiled, and TCRdb retains in-frame clones only, with some absent. The D gene and trimming were derived from the DNA, and the V and J assignments and clone size from that table. The sample has under 90,000 clones, around 85% seen once. This CDR3 has 18 residues. J gave up 8 bases and V 3 bases, and 13 bases lay outside the gene matches. The germline V gene has CDR1 LNHDA and CDR2 SQIVND (reference sequence). This clone was seen just once. Material: peripheral blood. The gene calls are TRBV19 and TRBJ2-1; 13 bases line up with TRBD2. The receptor was derived from an elderly woman with active or convalescent COVID-19. The CDR3 sequence: CASSIDPRLAGGSDEQFF. DNA for the CDR3: TGTGCCAGTAGTATCGACCCCCGACTAGCGGGAGGTTCGGATGAGCAGTTCTTC. Together with reference TRBV19 and TRBJ2-1, the CDR3 gives the full variable domain: DGGITQSPKYLFRKEGQNVTLSCEQNLNHDAMYWYRQDPGQGLRLIYYSQIVNDFQKGDIAEGYSVSREKKESFPLTVTSAQKNPTAFYLCASSIDPRLAGGSDEQFFGPGTRLTVL.